This is a list of T cell receptor beta chains from one sample in a study of blood T cell repertoires in COVID-19. Profiling relied on immunoSEQ multiplex PCR, and the TCRdb table lists in-frame clones only, not all of them. Of around 65,000 clones detected, roughly 93% appear once; the ten largest clones hold approximately 1.5%. Sequencing was done on a sample of peripheral blood. These receptors all come from a human donor in a cohort sampled during active COVID-19. The CDR3 runs from the conserved cysteine through the conserved F or W. D genes are given only for firm matches. A row's size may be missing; if present it is once, few, many or a size class.

D: TRBD1
V: TRBV7-2
size: -
J: TRBJ2-2
DNA: TGTGCCAGCAGCTTCCACAGGGAACAGGGGCGCGGGGAGCTGTTTTTT
CDR3: CASSFHREQGRGELFF

D: TRBD1
V: TRBV6-2/TRBV6-3
size: -
J: TRBJ2-7
DNA: TGTGCCAGCAGTGGACGGGACAGGGTAAACTACGAGCAGTACTTC
CDR3: CASSGRDRVNYEQYF

D: TRBD1
V: TRBV25-1
size: -
J: TRBJ1-2
DNA: TGTGCCAGCAGTGAAATCGGGACAGAGTTAGCTAACTATGGCTACACCTTC
CDR3: CASSEIGTELANYGYTF

D: -
V: TRBV3-1/TRBV3-2
size: -
J: TRBJ2-2
DNA: TGTGCCAGCAGGCTCGGGGGACAGATTAATACCGGGGAGCTGTTTTTT
CDR3: CASRLGGQINTGELFF

D: -
V: TRBV7-9
size: once
J: TRBJ2-7
DNA: TGTGCCAGCACCGGGCCCAGCCTGCCCGAGCAGTACTTC
CDR3: CASTGPSLPEQYF

D: TRBD1
V: TRBV12-5
size: -
J: TRBJ2-5
DNA: TGTGCTAGTGGTAACAGGGGGTCCGAGACCCAGTACTTC
CDR3: CASGNRGSETQYF

D: TRBD2
V: TRBV10-3
size: -
J: TRBJ2-7
DNA: TGTGCCAGTCAAGCGGGAGCGTCCTACGAGCAGTACTTC
CDR3: CASQAGASYEQYF

D: TRBD2
V: TRBV3-1/TRBV3-2
size: -
J: TRBJ2-1
DNA: TGTGCCAGTAGTCGACTAGCGGGAGGAGGGGTTAATGAGCAGTTCTTC
CDR3: CASSRLAGGGVNEQFF

D: -
V: TRBV28
size: -
J: TRBJ1-6
DNA: TGTGCCAGCAGAGCCTACCAGGGGAAATCTTATAATTCACCCCTCCACTTT
CDR3: CASRAYQGKSYNSPLHF

D: -
V: TRBV25-1
size: -
J: TRBJ2-3
DNA: TGTGCCAGCAGTGAAATGACCCTGCGGACAGATACGCAGTATTTT
CDR3: CASSEMTLRTDTQYF

D: TRBD1
V: TRBV5-1
size: -
J: TRBJ2-6
DNA: TGCGCCAGCAGCTGGACAGGGGATCCTGGGGCCAACGTCCTGACTTTC
CDR3: CASSWTGDPGANVLTF